The 23 T cell receptor beta chains listed next were all sequenced from one sample in a study of neurological immune-mediated disorders. TCRdb processed the 5' RACE reads anew with MiXCR; each CDR3 protein has one entry. This table holds 81,000 or so distinct CDR3 sequences, under 15% found once. This sample's time point: longitudinal time-point 2. The sequenced sample consisted of PBMCs. The receptors derive from a female donor with HTLV-1-associated myelopathy (HAM/TSP).

This clonotype was seen at least ten times. This chain joins TRBV5-1 and TRBJ2-7; TRBD1 agrees at 7 bases. Looked up from germline, CDR1 is SGHRS and CDR2 is YFSETQ. V was pared by 0 bases and J by 2 bases, with 2 bases of the junction left unmatched. The CDR3 consists of 14 residues. Here the CDR3 DNA reads TGCGCCAGCAGCTTGGAGGGGACAGCCTACGAGCAGTACTTC. It encodes CASSLEGTAYEQYF. The full variable domain, rest sourced from reference TRBV5-1 and TRBJ2-7, is KAGVTQTPRYLIKTRGQQVTLSCSPISGHRSVSWYQQTPGQGLQFLFEYFSETQRNKGNFPGRFSGRQFSNSRSEMNVSTLELGDSALYLCASSLEGTAYEQYFGPGTRLTVT.

The table lists this clonotype with many counts. The rearrangement links TRBV4-1 to TRBJ2-5; 11 bases are shared with TRBD2. Trimming took 1 base from V and 2 from J; bases not matched to a gene: 3. The V gene's germline CDR1 is MGHRA and CDR2 YSYEKL. The CDR3 extends over 16 amino acids. CDR3 region: CASSQVVAGGQETQYF. CDR3 nucleotide sequence: TGCGCCAGCAGCCAAGTGGTAGCGGGGGGGCAAGAGACCCAGTACTTC.

This clonotype was counted many times. This sequence joins TRBV9 and TRBJ2-7; D is uncertain. CDR1 SGDLS and CDR2 YYNGEE come from the germline V gene. This CDR3 has 14 amino acids. V lost 2 bases and J 1 base, leaving 10 bases between the germline ends. The DNA of the CDR3 is TGTGCCAGCAGCGTTGGAGCGCCTTCCTACGAGCAGTACTTC. Its protein is CASSVGAPSYEQYF.

In its sample, this clonotype was seen many times. The chain combines TRBV7-2 with TRBJ2-7, with TRBD2 matching 8 bases. Trimming cost V 6 bases and J 3 bases; bases outside gene matches: 10. The CDR3 is 15 amino acids. Germline CDR1 and CDR2: SGHTA and FQGNSA. Here the CDR3 reads CASSLLGSGDYEQYF. CDR3 coding DNA: TGTGCCAGCAGTCTTCTGGGTAGCGGGGACTACGAGCAGTACTTC.

This clonotype came up many times. CDR3 nucleotide sequence: TGTGCCAGCAGTCCCTCTGTGAACACTGAAGCTTTCTTT. Encoded protein: CASSPSVNTEAFF. V usage is TRBV28 and J usage is TRBJ1-1; D gene ambiguous. The CDR3 is made up of 13 amino acids. Germline V lookup: CDR1 MDHEN, CDR2 SYDVKM. Trimming pared 5 bases from V and 0 bases from J, leaving 7 bases between.

This clonotype was seen many times. The V call is TRBV20-1, the J call TRBJ2-5; 9 positions agree with TRBD2. CDR3 length: 13 amino acids. V lost 7 bases to trimming and J lost 4 bases; unmatched junction nucleotides: 7. The V gene's germline CDR1 is DFQATT and CDR2 SNEGSKA (reference sequence). CDR3 sequence: CSGALAGGETQYF. CDR3 nucleotide sequence: TGCAGTGGGGCACTAGCGGGTGGAGAGACCCAGTACTTC.

This chain links TRBV12-3 or TRBV12-4 with TRBJ1-4; D is perhaps TRBD1 (6 bases). V lost 8 bases and J 4 bases, leaving 14 bases between the germline ends. The CDR3 extends over 14 amino acids. Here the CDR3 reads CASARGGGNEKLFF. CDR3 DNA sequence: TGTGCCAGCGCCCGAGGGGGAGGTAATGAAAAACTGTTTTTT.

This clonotype has only a few counts. The CDR3 nucleotides are TGTGCCAGCAGTGAATTGCTAGCGGGGGGAAGGGGTACGCAGTATTTT. Amino acid sequence: CASSELLAGGRGTQYF. V gene TRBV25-1 combines with J gene TRBJ2-3; 11 bases align to TRBD2. With 1 base clipped from V and 8 bases from J, the junction kept 8 bases outside the gene matches. The germline CDR1 and CDR2 sequences are MGHDK and SYGVNS. The CDR3 covers 16 residues.

This sequence joins TRBV6-6 and TRBJ1-2; 7 nucleotides agree with TRBD1. The CDR3 contains 17 residues. V shed 0 bases and J 8 bases; nucleotides not matched to a gene: 15. The V gene's germline CDR1 is MNHNY and CDR2 SVGAGI (reference sequence). In nucleotides, the CDR3 is TGTGCCAGCAGTTACTCGAATGGAGGGGGCGCCGCAGGGGGCTACACCTTC. It specifies CASSYSNGGGAAGGYTF.

This clonotype was detected many times. Here the CDR3 reads CASRRHGDNVGELFF. In nucleotides, the CDR3 is TGCGCCAGCAGGAGACACGGGGATAATGTCGGGGAGCTGTTTTTT. The chain has TRBV5-1 and TRBJ2-2; possible D gene TRBD2, 5 bases. CDR3 length: 15 amino acids. Germline CDR1 reads SGHRS; CDR2 reads YFSETQ. Trimming pared 5 bases from V and 7 bases from J, leaving 18 bases between.

Many counts were recorded for this clonotype. The chain has TRBV2 and TRBJ2-5; D possibly matches TRBD1 or TRBD2 (5 bases each). The CDR3 has 14 residues. Germline V gene data show CDR1 as SNHLY and CDR2 as FYNNEI. The germline V and J ends were trimmed by 7 bases and 6 bases, with 18 bases remaining between them. This chain's CDR3 is CASTTGTWGKTQYF. The CDR3 nucleotides read TGTGCCAGCACCACTGGGACCTGGGGAAAGACCCAGTACTTC.

The chain carries TRBV20-1 and TRBJ2-3; the D is unclear. The germline V gene encodes CDR1 DFQATT and CDR2 SNEGSKA (reference sequence). Trimming took 3 bases from V and 1 from J, leaving 2 bases between them. This CDR3 is 11 amino acids long. CDR3 nucleotides: TGCAGTGCTAGGGGCACAGATACGCAGTATTTT. Its translation is CSARGTDTQYF.

This clonotype was picked up many times. The chain couples TRBV20-1 to TRBJ2-1; D might be TRBD1 (5 bases). Germline CDR1 and CDR2: DFQATT and SNEGSKA (reference sequence). The CDR3 has 13 residues. V was clipped by 6 bases and J by 5 bases, with 14 bases between them. The CDR3 region is CSAGRELHNEQFF. CDR3 bases: TGCAGTGCGGGCAGGGAACTTCACAATGAGCAGTTCTTC.

This clonotype was detected many times. V gene TRBV20-1 combines with J gene TRBJ2-3; weak D call: TRBD2 (6 bases). V lost 0 bases, J lost 6 bases, and 16 bases lay in between. CDR3 size: 15 residues. Germline CDR1 DFQATT, CDR2 SNEGSKA (reference sequence). For the CDR3, the DNA is TGCAGTGCTAGAGATTTCGCGGAGGGGCTGGATACGCAGTATTTT. It is translated as CSARDFAEGLDTQYF.

This clonotype was picked up many times. The V gene is TRBV7-9, the J gene TRBJ2-7; either TRBD1 or TRBD2 may supply D (5 bases each). From germline, CDR1 is SEHNR and CDR2 FQNEAQ (reference sequence). With 7 bases removed from V and 2 bases from J, the gap between germline ends came to 21 bases. This CDR3 is built from 16 residues. For the CDR3, the DNA is TGTGCCAGCACCATAACTCGGGACCTCCTCACCTACGAGCAGTACTTC. This gives the protein CASTITRDLLTYEQYF.

This clonotype was seen at least ten times. This chain connects TRBV3-1 to TRBJ2-7; D may be TRBD1 (5 bases). Germline V gives CDR1 LGHDT, CDR2 YNNKEL (reference sequence). V shed 5 bases and J shed 6 bases, with 11 bases lying between them. The CDR3 covers 12 residues. CDR3 in amino acids: CASSFQGSEQYF. The CDR3 nucleotides are TGTGCCAGCAGCTTCCAGGGATCCGAGCAGTACTTC.

In its sample, this clonotype was seen many times. This chain links TRBV27 with TRBJ2-1; 10 bases map to TRBD2. The CDR3 loop spans 15 amino acids. J was trimmed by 3 bases and V by 8 bases; bases with no gene match: 7. The V gene's germline CDR1 is MNHEY and CDR2 SMNVEV (reference sequence). The CDR3 loop reads CASRSPSGGYNEQFF. DNA for the CDR3: TGTGCCAGCCGATCCCCTAGCGGGGGCTACAATGAGCAGTTCTTC.

This clonotype was recorded at least ten times. V usage is TRBV5-6 and J usage is TRBJ2-3, with a tentative D call TRBD1 (7 bases). CDR1 is SGHDT, CDR2 YYEEEE, per germline. The CDR3 runs to 15 residues. V shed 0 bases and J shed 4 bases, with 12 bases lying between them. The CDR3 DNA follows: TGTGCCAGCAGCTTGGAGTGGAGGGGGCCAGATACGCAGTATTTT. Translated, it gives CASSLEWRGPDTQYF. The entire variable domain, with the rest obtained from reference TRBV5-6 and TRBJ2-3, is as follows: DAGVTQSPTHLIKTRGQQVTLRCSPKSGHDTVSWYQQALGQGPQFIFQYYEEEERQRGNFPDRFSGHQFPNYSSELNVNALLLGDSALYLCASSLEWRGPDTQYFGPGTRLTVL.

In this sample, this clonotype turned up many times. The CDR3 coding sequence is TGTGCCAGCAGTTTAGGACAGGGGGCCGGTGAGAACACTGAAGCTTTCTTT. Encoded protein: CASSLGQGAGENTEAFF. The gene calls are TRBV28 and TRBJ1-1; 11 bases fit TRBD1. The germline V gene encodes CDR1 MDHEN and CDR2 SYDVKM. Unmatched junction bases numbered 6, after V lost 2 bases and J lost 1 base. The CDR3 consists of 17 residues.

This clonotype has only a few counts. The J gene is TRBJ2-2, the V gene TRBV7-9; D perhaps matches TRBD1 (5 bases). The CDR3 is 14 residues long. Germline-derived CDR1 and CDR2 are SEHNR and FQNEAQ (reference sequence). Trimming shortened V by 5 bases and J by 4 bases, and 11 bases separated the two germline ends. CDR3 nucleotides: TGTGCCAGCAGCCTAGAAAGGGGCACCGGGGAGCTGTTTTTT. This codes for CASSLERGTGELFF.

This clonotype was found many times. The chain couples TRBV12-3 or TRBV12-4 to TRBJ2-7; TRBD2 might be the D (6 bases). This CDR3 has 17 amino acids. V lost 3 bases, J lost 0 bases, and 18 bases lay in between. CDR3 protein: CASSFFGGEDLSYEQYF. The DNA of the CDR3 is TGTGCCAGCAGTTTCTTTGGCGGGGAAGACCTCTCCTACGAGCAGTACTTC.

This clonotype was counted ten times or more. V is TRBV5-1 and J is TRBJ1-1, with D hard to call. Germline CDR1 SGHRS, CDR2 YFSETQ. This CDR3 region has 12 residues. The V gene lost 4 bases and the J gene lost 5 bases, with 9 bases spanning the gap. CDR3 coding DNA: TGCGCCAGCAGCGTGGGAGAGACTGAAGCTTTCTTT. Amino acid sequence: CASSVGETEAFF. The whole variable domain, filled in from reference TRBV5-1 and TRBJ1-1, reads KAGVTQTPRYLIKTRGQQVTLSCSPISGHRSVSWYQQTPGQGLQFLFEYFSETQRNKGNFPGRFSGRQFSNSRSEMNVSTLELGDSALYLCASSVGETEAFFGQGTRLTVV.

This clonotype occurred a few times. The chain couples TRBV14 to TRBJ2-2; D may be TRBD1 or TRBD2 (6 bases each). Germline CDR1 reads SGHDN; CDR2 reads FVKESK. The CDR3 has 17 residues. V was clipped by 0 bases and J by 0 bases, with 11 bases between them. The CDR3 DNA sequence: TGTGCCAGCAGCCAAGATGGCCGGGGGCCGAACACCGGGGAGCTGTTTTTT. Amino acids: CASSQDGRGPNTGELFF.